The 23 T cell receptor beta chains listed next were all sequenced from one sample in a study of blood T cell repertoires in COVID-19. Some clones are missing from TCRdb's copy, which holds only in-frame ones; the method was immunoSEQ multiplex PCR. The sample contains about 82,000 clones, roughly four fifths of which appear only once. The sequenced material came from peripheral blood. These receptor sequences come from a man in his forties or fifties with active or convalescent COVID-19.

Remarks on this clone: The junction differs from germline at one of its ends, possibly a read error. The rearrangement uses TRBV6-1 and TRBJ2-3, with D uncertain. Germline assignment: CDR1 MNHNS and CDR2 SASEGT. The CDR3 is 14 amino acids. CDR3 nucleotide sequence: TGTGCCAGCAGTGATTCCCGACCCACAGCTACGCAGTATTTT. This encodes CASSDSRPTATQYF.

The V and J genes are TRBV25-1 and TRBJ1-1, with D hard to call. CDR3 length: 14 amino acids. The V gene lost 6 bases and the J gene lost 1 base, with 12 bases spanning the gap. CDR1 and CDR2 from the germline V gene are MGHDK and SYGVNS. Written as DNA, the CDR3 is TGTGCCAGCAGAGAAACAGCCGAGAACACTGAAGCTTTCTTT. It is translated as CASRETAENTEAFF.

The J gene is TRBJ2-5, the V gene TRBV25-1, with TRBD1 as a possible D gene (6 bases). The CDR3 consists of 14 residues. The germline V and J ends were trimmed by 4 bases and 6 bases, with 15 bases remaining between them. Germline CDR1 reads MGHDK; CDR2 reads SYGVNS. For the CDR3, the DNA is TGTGCCAGCAGTGCCCCGGGAAGGGGGAAGACCCAGTACTTC. It translates to CASSAPGRGKTQYF.

The sample holds a few counts of this clone. The J gene is TRBJ2-1, the V gene TRBV12-2; TRBD2 is taken as the D call from the table, unchecked against the DNA. TRBV12-2 is designated a pseudogene. The CDR3 runs 17 residues. The CDR3, as DNA: TGTGCAAGTCGCCCAAGGGGGCAGCGGGGGGGCTGCTATGAGCAGTTCTTC. This codes for CASRPRGQRGGCYEQFF.

The CDR3 is CASSAQLLLSTDTQYF. In nucleotides, the CDR3 is TGTGCCAGCAGTGCCCAACTTCTCCTTAGCACAGATACGCAGTATTTT. The V call is TRBV6-6, the J call TRBJ2-3; unclear D gene. Germline V CDR1 and CDR2: MNHNY, SVGAGI (reference sequence). V lost 5 bases and J lost 0, with 15 bases in between. This CDR3 has 16 residues.

V gene TRBV6-5 combines with J gene TRBJ2-5, with 12 bases lining up with TRBD2. Germline trimming cut 2 bases from V and 9 bases from J; bases unmatched to any gene: 7. This CDR3 spans 15 amino acids. Germline CDR1 and CDR2: MNHEY and SVGAGI. The CDR3 nucleotides are TGTGCCAGCAGTTACGCTAGCGGGGGGGCCGGGCCCCAGTACTTC. It yields the protein CASSYASGGAGPQYF.

This clone was observed a handful of times. The V and J genes are TRBV7-2 and TRBJ2-7, with 8 bases aligning to TRBD1. J was trimmed by 2 bases and V by 3 bases; bases with no gene match: 6. The CDR3 has 15 amino acids. Germline V gene lookup returns CDR1 SGHTA and CDR2 FQGNSA. DNA of the CDR3: TGTGCCAGCAGCTTGGACTCAGGGGGCACCTACGAGCAGTACTTC. Translating gives CASSLDSGGTYEQYF. Looking up the rest from reference TRBV7-2 and TRBJ2-7 gives the full variable domain: GAGVSQSPSNKVTEKGKDVELRCDPISGHTALYWYRQSLGQGLEFLIYFQGNSAPDKSGLPSDRFSAERTGGSVSTLTIQRTQQEDSAVYLCASSLDSGGTYEQYFGPGTRLTVT.

This clone was counted a few times. This chain uses TRBV6-5 with TRBJ2-7; tentatively, D is TRBD2 (5 bases). The CDR3 has 13 amino acids. Trimming removed 7 bases from V and 2 bases from J, with 12 bases in between. Germline CDR1 MNHEY, CDR2 SVGAGI. CDR3 coding DNA: TGTGCCAGCACCCCGGGGAGTCCCTACGAGCAGTACTTC. This sequence encodes CASTPGSPYEQYF.

This clone was observed a handful of times. This rearrangement joins TRBV27 to TRBJ2-7, with 9 bases matching TRBD2. CDR1 and CDR2 from the germline V gene are MNHEY and SMNVEV (reference sequence). The CDR3 runs 13 residues. V dropped 5 bases and J dropped 4; count of bases not matched to a gene: 3. CDR3 sequence (DNA): TGTGCCAGCAGTCTCCTAGCGGGGTACGAGCAGTACGTC. It codes for CASSLLAGYEQYV.

The gene calls are TRBV23-1 and TRBJ1-6; the D gene is possibly TRBD1 (5 bases). TRBV23-1 is given ORF status, its function remaining uncertain. Deletions cut 6 bases from V and 7 bases from J, with 10 bases between. The CDR3 loop spans 13 amino acids. The CDR3 sequence: CASRRTSNSPLHF. The CDR3 DNA reads as TGCGCCAGCAGGAGGACAAGCAATTCACCCCTCCACTTT.

The rearrangement joins TRBV29-1 to TRBJ1-3; TRBD1 matches at 7 bases. J lost 0 bases, V lost 6 bases, and 5 bases had no gene match. This CDR3 has 14 residues. Germline values: CDR1 SQVTM, CDR2 ANQGSEA. Written as DNA, the CDR3 is TGCAGCGTGGGACAGCAAAGCTCTGGAAACACCATATATTTT. It specifies CSVGQQSSGNTIYF.

This clone has only one observation. The J gene is TRBJ2-2, the V gene TRBV24-1; D perhaps matches TRBD2 (6 bases). The CDR3 extends over 13 amino acids. V lost 9 bases to trimming and J lost 2 bases, with 9 bases between them. The germline gives CDR1 KGHDR, CDR2 SFDVKD. CDR3 coding DNA: TGTGCCACCGGGAGGCCAAACACCGGGGAGCTGTTTTTT. Residues: CATGRPNTGELFF.

This clone was counted only a few times. In DNA, the CDR3 is TGCGCCAGCAGCCAGGGACAGGGTGGGGAGCCCCAGCATTTT. It encodes CASSQGQGGEPQHF. The genes are TRBV4-3 and TRBJ1-5; 9 bases match TRBD1. The CDR3 is 14 residues long. From germline, CDR1 is LGHNA and CDR2 YSLEER. J lost 8 bases, V lost 3 bases, and 5 bases had no gene match.

Only a few counts were recorded for this clone. This chain uses TRBV5-4 with TRBJ1-1, with 7 bases fitting TRBD1. The CDR3 length is 16 residues. The V gene end was trimmed by 4 bases and the J gene end by 0 bases; junction bases not matched to a gene: 9. The germline V gene has CDR1 SGHNT and CDR2 YYREEE (reference sequence). This chain's CDR3 is CASSPARDSMNTEAFF. CDR3 coding DNA: TGTGCCAGCAGCCCGGCCCGGGACAGCATGAACACTGAAGCTTTCTTT.

V is TRBV7-9 and J is TRBJ1-1, with D maybe TRBD1 (5 bases). CDR1 and CDR2 from the germline V gene are SEHNR and FQNEAQ (reference sequence). The CDR3 spans 13 residues. V was pared by 4 bases and J by 9 bases, with 15 bases between. The CDR3 loop reads CASSSQVSNKAFF. CDR3 in DNA: TGTGCCAGCAGCTCACAGGTTTCGAATAAAGCTTTCTTT.

This sequence joins TRBV11-2 and TRBJ1-3; D is undetermined. Germline CDR1 is SGHAT and CDR2 is FQNNGV. The CDR3 extends over 15 amino acids. Trimming shortened V by 4 bases and J by 4 bases, and 14 bases separated the two germline ends. CDR3 amino acids: CASSSHYTIGNTIYF. The CDR3 DNA follows: TGTGCCAGCAGCTCCCACTATACAATCGGAAACACCATATATTTT.

This clone was seen a single time. This chain joins TRBV21-1 and TRBJ2-7; the table gives TRBD1 as D, unverified against the DNA. TRBV21-1 is termed a pseudogene. The CDR3 runs to 17 residues. The CDR3 DNA reads TGTGCCAGCCCACCCCAACCCGACAGGGGAAGGAACTACGAGCAGTACTTC. This encodes CASPPQPDRGRNYEQYF.

In nucleotides, the CDR3 is TGTGCCCATGTGGGGGAGGCCACTGAAGCTTTCTTT. Its translation is CAHVGEATEAFF. The genes are TRBV2 and TRBJ1-1; tentative D call: TRBD1 (5 bases). The CDR3 has 12 amino acids. V was clipped by 11 bases and J by 4 bases, with 14 bases between them. Germline V lookup: CDR1 SNHLY, CDR2 FYNNEI. The full variable domain, completed using reference TRBV2 and TRBJ1-1, is EPEVTQTPSHQVTQMGQEVILRCVPISNHLYFYWYRQILGQKVEFLVSFYNNEISEKSEIFDDQFSVERPDGSNFTLKIRSTKLEDSAMYFCAHVGEATEAFFGQGTRLTVV.

This clone was counted a single time. The rearrangement links TRBV30 to TRBJ2-5; TRBD1 aligns across 8 bases. With 0 bases clipped from V and 1 base from J, the junction kept 4 bases outside the gene matches. The CDR3 runs 15 residues. From germline, CDR1 is GTSNPN and CDR2 SVGIG (reference sequence). DNA for the CDR3: TGTGCCTGGAGTGTTGGGACAGGCTTCCAAGAGACCCAGTACTTC. This encodes CAWSVGTGFQETQYF. Looking up the rest from reference TRBV30 and TRBJ2-5 gives the full variable domain: SQTIHQWPATLVQPVGSPLSLECTVEGTSNPNLYWYRQAAGRGLQLLFYSVGIGQISSEVPQNLSASRPQDRQFILSSKKLLLSDSGFYLCAWSVGTGFQETQYFGPGTRLLVL.

V gene TRBV6-2 or TRBV6-3 combines with J gene TRBJ2-2; D is uncertain. Trimming took off 6 bases at V and 4 bases at J, with 18 bases between the two ends. This CDR3 has 16 residues. The germline CDR1 and CDR2 sequences are MNHEY and SVGEGT. This CDR3 reads CASSSQSGFFTGELFF. The CDR3 DNA follows: TGTGCCAGCAGCTCGCAGTCGGGTTTCTTCACCGGGGAGCTGTTTTTT.

This clone was detected a few times. The chain employs TRBV9 and TRBJ1-3; TRBD1 might be the D (6 bases). The CDR3 covers 16 residues. The V and J ends lost 4 bases and 0 bases respectively, with 14 bases between them. CDR1 and CDR2 (germline): SGDLS, YYNGEE. The CDR3 reads CASSRTTGSSGNTIYF. The DNA for the CDR3 is TGTGCCAGCAGCAGAACTACAGGGAGCTCTGGAAACACCATATATTTT.

This chain links TRBV10-3 with TRBJ2-3; 12 nucleotides line up with TRBD2. J was trimmed by 2 bases and V by 9 bases; bases with no gene match: 3. CDR1 and CDR2 (germline): ENHRY, SYGVKD. This CDR3 has 14 residues. Written as DNA, the CDR3 is TGTGCCATTCTAGCGGGGGGGGACACAGATACGCAGTATTTT. It codes for CAILAGGDTDTQYF.

This rearrangement joins TRBV27 to TRBJ2-2; maybe TRBD2 (5 bases). This CDR3 has 14 amino acids. Germline CDR1 is MNHEY and CDR2 is SMNVEV (reference sequence). Trimming took off 3 bases at V and 8 bases at J, with 13 bases between the two ends. The CDR3, as DNA: TGTGCCAGCAGTTTTGGTAGGGAGAATGGGGAGCTGTTTTTT. Its translation is CASSFGRENGELFF.